This T cell receptor beta chain was obtained from a study of OX40 agonist ivuxolimab in advanced cancers. Study summary: Three patients showed partial responses: one hepatocellular carcinoma and two cutaneous melanoma cases.

The study's findings and limits: On average, CD8+ T cells showed a greater number of expanded clones than CD4+. A proportion of nonresponders additionally exhibited low normalized T-cell clonal expansion.

This CDR3 has 14 amino acids. Trimming at V came to 6 bases and at J to 6 bases, leaving 10 bases not matched to a gene. Germline loops: CDR1 SGHVS, CDR2 FNYEAQ. This clone was seen more than once but under ten times. Its antigen is still unknown. Method: immunoSEQ multiplex PCR; TCRdb's copy keeps in-frame clones and lacks some. This sample carries 60,000 to 90,000 clones, about 87% of them seen once, and the ten largest clones take about 1%. The receptor's source is an adult with an advanced solid tumor such as melanoma, head and neck, liver or kidney cancer. The chain couples TRBV7-6 to TRBJ2-7; 8 bases match TRBD1. This material consisted of CD4+ or CD8+ T cells sorted from blood, taken in a trial of the OX40 agonist ivuxolimab. The CDR3 sequence is CASSSQGAMGEQYF. The CDR3 DNA is TGTGCCAGCAGTTCCCAGGGGGCAATGGGCGAGCAGTACTTC.